This record looks at one T cell receptor beta chain sequence and its context. Its antigen remains unknown. The germline V gene has CDR1 MGHRA and CDR2 YSYEKL. V dropped 4 bases and J dropped 12; count of bases not matched to a gene: 16. The length of the CDR3 is 16 residues. Treatment denoted: approximately nine-day PBMC culture with coronavirus spike peptide pools or control peptides (ViraFEST assay). Prior to the COVID-19 pandemic (2011-2018), the unexposed donor's CD4+ T cells were collected. The ViraFEST method relied on peptide pools to expand antigen-specific T cells, followed by TCR sequencing. This record belongs to a study of vaccination and CD4 T cells after COVID-19. Study context: A CEFX pool, an HIV-1 Nef pool, or no peptide went to control cultures.

Sequencing of the DNA from cultured CD4+ T cells was carried out with the Oncomine TCR Beta short-read assay. Researchers extracted genomic DNA from CD4+ T cells that had been cultured. One entry per CDR3 protein results from TCRdb running MiXCR on the PCR reads. The table has fewer than 9,500 distinct CDR3 sequences, around 34% seen once. This clonotype was obtained from a human donor in good health. The J gene is TRBJ1-4, the V gene TRBV4-1; 8 nucleotides agree with TRBD1. The sample was CD4+ T cells from blood, cultured in vitro. CDR3 nucleotide sequence: TGCGCCAGCAGCCCAAGAGGGGGCAGGGGGCTTGGGGAACTGTTTTTT. Translation: CASSPRGGRGLGELFF.